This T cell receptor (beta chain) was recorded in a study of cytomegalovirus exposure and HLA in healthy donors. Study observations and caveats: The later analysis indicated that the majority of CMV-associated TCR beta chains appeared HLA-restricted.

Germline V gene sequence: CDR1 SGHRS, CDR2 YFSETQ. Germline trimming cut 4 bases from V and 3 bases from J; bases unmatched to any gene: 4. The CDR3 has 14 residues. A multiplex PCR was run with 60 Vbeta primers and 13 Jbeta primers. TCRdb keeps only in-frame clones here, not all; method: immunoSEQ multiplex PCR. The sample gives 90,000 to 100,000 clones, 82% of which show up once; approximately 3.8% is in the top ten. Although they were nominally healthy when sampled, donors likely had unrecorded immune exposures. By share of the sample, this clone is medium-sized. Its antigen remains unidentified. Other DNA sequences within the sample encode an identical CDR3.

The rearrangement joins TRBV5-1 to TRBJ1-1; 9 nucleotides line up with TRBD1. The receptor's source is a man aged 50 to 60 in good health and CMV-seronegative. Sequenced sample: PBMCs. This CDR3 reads CASSLGQGYTEAFF. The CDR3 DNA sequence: TGCGCCAGCAGCCTCGGACAGGGGTACACTGAAGCTTTCTTT.